This is a list of T cell receptor beta chains from one sample in a study of cytomegalovirus exposure and HLA in healthy donors. Generated by immunoSEQ multiplex PCR, the TCRdb table keeps only in-frame clones and is missing some. The data show fewer than 200,000 clones, around three quarters seen once. What was sequenced was PBMCs. Receptors were obtained from a boy younger than 18 in good health and CMV-seronegative. CDR3s include the opening cysteine and the closing phenylalanine or tryptophan. The D gene is left open where the match is weak. Size tells how often a clone was seen (once, few, many) or the class of an expanded clone, and some rows leave it out.

V gene	D gene	J gene	clone size	CDR3 DNA	CDR3 protein
TRBV18	-	TRBJ1-2	-	TGTGCCAGCTCATCCCGGGGAGACGCGACCTATGGCTACACCTTC	CASSSRGDATYGYTF
TRBV7-9	TRBD2	TRBJ2-3	-	TGTGCCAGCAGGGCCCCCCCGAGCGGGAAGGTGACAGATACGCAGTATTTT	CASRAPPSGKVTDTQYF
TRBV11-2	-	TRBJ2-2	-	TGTGCCAGCAGCCGGGATACCGGACGGTACGATACCGGGGAGCTGTTTTTT	CASSRDTGRYDTGELFF
TRBV6-5	TRBD1	TRBJ1-3	-	TGTGCCAGCAGCCGGACAGGGGAGGGAAACACCATATATTTT	CASSRTGEGNTIYF
TRBV29-1	-	TRBJ1-2	-	TGCAGCGTTGACAGGGCCCCTAACTATGGCTACACCTTC	CSVDRAPNYGYTF
TRBV6-4	-	TRBJ2-3	-	TGTGCCAGCAGTGATCAACCTCGGAGCACAGATACGCAGTATTTT	CASSDQPRSTDTQYF
TRBV4-2	-	TRBJ2-3	few	TGTGCCAGCAGCCATCGATGGACAGAAGGCACAGATACGCAGTATTTT	CASSHRWTEGTDTQYF
TRBV9	-	TRBJ1-3	-	TGTGCCAGCAGCGTAATCGGGTATGGAAACACCATATATTTT	CASSVIGYGNTIYF
TRBV5-1	TRBD2	TRBJ2-1	-	TGCGCCAGCAGGGGGAGCGGGAGGACCTACAATGAGCAGTTCTTC	CASRGSGRTYNEQFF
TRBV6-1	TRBD1	TRBJ1-5	-	TGTGCCAGTTGGACAGGGGTGATGAGAAATCAGCCCCAGCATTTT	CASWTGVMRNQPQHF
TRBV18	TRBD1	TRBJ1-2	-	TGTGCCAGCTCACCAAGGGGGCTTGACTATGGCTACACCTTC	CASSPRGLDYGYTF
TRBV7-3	TRBD1	TRBJ1-1	-	TGTGCCAGCAGCTGGACAGGGGCCACTGAAGCTTTCTTT	CASSWTGATEAFF
TRBV5-6	-	TRBJ1-5	-	TGTGCCAGCTCCTGGGGGGGGGTAAACCAGCCCCAGCATTTT	CASSWGGVNQPQHF
TRBV19	TRBD2	TRBJ2-1	-	TGTGCCAGTAGTATAGGGGGCCCGACTAGCGGGAGGGCCCATGAGCAGTTCTTC	CASSIGGPTSGRAHEQFF
TRBV29-1	TRBD1	TRBJ2-7	-	TGCAGCGTTAGGACAGGCTCCTACGAGCAGTACTTC	CSVRTGSYEQYF
TRBV11-2	-	TRBJ2-1	-	TGTGCCAGCAGCTTAGGGCTCGAGCAGTTCTTC	CASSLGLEQFF
TRBV30	-	TRBJ1-5	once	TGTGCCTGGAGTCCGGGCGGGGGAAATCAGCCCCAGCATTTT	CAWSPGGGNQPQHF
TRBV2	-	TRBJ1-5	-	TGTGCCAGCAGTGGAACAGGTTGGGATCAGCCCCAGCATTTT	CASSGTGWDQPQHF
TRBV9	-	TRBJ1-5	-	TGTGCCAGCAGCGTGGGTAAGGCGGAGGGTCAGCCCCAGCATTTT	CASSVGKAEGQPQHF
TRBV5-1	-	TRBJ1-1	-	TGCGCCAGCAGCTTGGAGGCAGGGGAAAGATGGTTAGGGACTGAAGCTTTCTTT	CASSLEAGERWLGTEAFF
TRBV9	TRBD1	TRBJ1-1	-	TGTGCCAGCAGCGGACAGGGTTTGCGTACTGAAGCTTTCTTT	CASSGQGLRTEAFF
TRBV9	-	TRBJ1-2	-	TGTGCCAGCAGCGTAGTCGGGGACTGGGAGGGCTACACCTTC	CASSVVGDWEGYTF
TRBV7-9	-	TRBJ1-5	-	TGTTCCAGCAGCCTATACCAGGGTATTGGCAATCAGCCCCAGCATTTT	CSSSLYQGIGNQPQHF
TRBV7-9	TRBD2	TRBJ2-1	-	TGTGCCAGCAGCTTTCCAGCAGCGGGGGGGAGGAACAATGAGCAGTTCTTC	CASSFPAAGGRNNEQFF
TRBV5-1	-	TRBJ2-2	once	TGCGCCAGCAGCTTCTCACAGGCCACCGGGGAGCTGTTTTTT	CASSFSQATGELFF
TRBV18	TRBD1	TRBJ1-2	few	TGTGCCAGCTCAAGGCAGGGGGCCGAAAGTGGCTACACCTTC	CASSRQGAESGYTF
TRBV5-1	-	TRBJ1-4	-	TGCGCCAGCAGCCGCGGAAATGAAAAACTGTTTTTT	CASSRGNEKLFF
TRBV9	TRBD2	TRBJ2-1	-	TGTGCCAGCAGCTTCACCGGGACTATAAACTCCTACAATGAGCAGTTCTTC	CASSFTGTINSYNEQFF
TRBV11-2	-	TRBJ2-1	once	TGTGCCAGCAGCTTATTCAGGGTGAGTGAGCAGTTCTTC	CASSLFRVSEQFF
TRBV19	-	TRBJ2-7	once	TGTGCCAGTAGTATAGCGGACAACATTCGGCACGAGCAGTACTTC	CASSIADNIRHEQYF
TRBV6-5	TRBD2	TRBJ2-1	-	TGTGCCAGCAGTTACGCTAGCGGGGATTACAATGAGCAGTTCTTC	CASSYASGDYNEQFF
TRBV5-1	TRBD1	TRBJ1-2	-	TGCGCCACCCGGACAGGGGAAACAACTAACTATGGCTACACCTTC	CATRTGETTNYGYTF
TRBV27	TRBD1	TRBJ1-1	-	TGTGCCAGCAGTCCGGGACAGGCGGACACTGAAGCTTTCTTT	CASSPGQADTEAFF
TRBV11-3	-	TRBJ2-3	-	TGTGCCAGCAGCTCCCGAGGCACAGATACGCAGTATTTT	CASSSRGTDTQYF
TRBV6-5	-	TRBJ2-7	-	TGTGCCAGCAGACCCCAGGGGTACGAGCAGTACTTC	CASRPQGYEQYF
TRBV11-2	-	TRBJ1-5	-	TGTGCCAGCAGCTCGGGGAATCAGCCCCAGCATTTT	CASSSGNQPQHF
TRBV13	-	TRBJ1-2	-	TGTGCCAGCACCTCCGAGAGGTTCTATGGCTACACCTTC	CASTSERFYGYTF
TRBV5-6	TRBD1	TRBJ2-7	-	TGTGCCAGCCCAAATCCCCTCGACAGGGGATCCTCCTACGAGCAGTACTTC	CASPNPLDRGSSYEQYF
TRBV7-2	-	TRBJ2-1	-	TGTGCCAGCAGCTTAGAATTAGCGAATATAGATGAGCAGTTCTTC	CASSLELANIDEQFF
TRBV9	TRBD2	TRBJ2-5	few	TGTGCCAGCAGCGTAGGACTAGCGGGAGAGACCCAGTACTTC	CASSVGLAGETQYF
TRBV27	TRBD1	TRBJ1-1	once	TGTGCCAGCAGTTTATCAGGGGGCGCGGAAGCTTTCTTT	CASSLSGGAEAFF
TRBV7-9	-	TRBJ2-7	-	TGTGCCAGCAGCTTCGGATGGGCGCAGCAGTACTTC	CASSFGWAQQYF
TRBV4-1	-	TRBJ1-5	-	TGCGCCAGCAGCCATGAGATGAGGAATCAGCCCCAGCATTTT	CASSHEMRNQPQHF
TRBV5-1	-	TRBJ1-5	-	TGCGCCAGCAGCTTGACGGGACAAAGCAATCAGCCCCAGCATTTT	CASSLTGQSNQPQHF
TRBV19	-	TRBJ1-3	-	TGTGCCAGCACGAACATAGGGACTGTCTCTGGAAACACCATATATTTT	CASTNIGTVSGNTIYF
TRBV30	-	TRBJ1-1	-	TGTGCCTGGAGTGTCGGGACTCCCGAGGGTGAAGCTTTCTTT	CAWSVGTPEGEAFF
TRBV9	-	TRBJ1-3	once	TGTGCCAGCAGCGTAGGGCAGACGGGGTCTGGAAACACCATATATTTT	CASSVGQTGSGNTIYF
TRBV19	-	TRBJ1-2	-	TGTGCCAGTAGCCATCGGCCGCGGAATGGCTACACCTTC	CASSHRPRNGYTF
TRBV9	-	TRBJ2-7	-	TGTGCCAGCAGCGTAGGTGGCGGGCACTCCTACGAGCAGTACTTC	CASSVGGGHSYEQYF